This T cell receptor (beta chain) derives from a study of early T cells in non-severe SARS-CoV-2 infection. This clonotype was observed many times. Its target is unknown. Attached unique molecular identifiers marked individual cDNA molecules. MiXCR, run by TCRdb on the 5' RACE reads, gives a single entry per CDR3 protein. The repertoire holds tens of thousands of distinct CDR3 sequences, with over 4.5% as singletons. The study, taken as a whole, reports: Sequences matched to VDJdb favored anti-spike CD8 responses, while private and CD4 specificities were missed.

Germline V gives CDR1 WSHSY, CDR2 SAAADI. After removal of 4 bases from V and 1 base from J, the junction contained 7 bases not matched to a gene. CDR3 length: 15 amino acids. J is TRBJ2-7 and V is TRBV10-2; TRBD1 agrees at 7 bases. Sequencing was carried out using whole blood. This clonotype originated in an adult who was a healthcare worker with PCR-confirmed SARS-CoV-2 infection or an uninfected control (not recorded which). The CDR3 here is CASSAWDSLSYEQYF. CDR3 sequence (DNA): TGCGCCAGCAGTGCTTGGGACAGCCTATCCTACGAGCAGTACTTC.